This T cell receptor beta chain was obtained from a study of blood T cell repertoires in COVID-19. Study at large: The study drew acute and convalescent COVID-19 samples from the United States, Italy and Spain. Sample material is recorded as cDNA or gDNA derived from T cells, B-cell-depleted T cells, or PBMCs.

Authors' data handling: Reference gene primers were amplified, and this amplification served to estimate nucleated cell counts. TCRdb's copy holds only in-frame clones and misses some; the assay was immunoSEQ multiplex PCR. Clone size and V and J calls were adopted from that table, with D and trimming inferred from the DNA. The sample yields over 110,000 clones, about 91% seen once. CDR1 SGHNT and CDR2 YYREEE come from the germline V gene (reference sequence). Trimming took off 4 bases at V and 4 bases at J, with 15 bases between the two ends. The CDR3 has 15 amino acids. The sequencing input was peripheral blood. The receptor's source is a human donor in a cohort sampled during active COVID-19. This chain joins TRBV5-4 and TRBJ2-1; D not certain. CDR3 nucleotides: TGTGCCAGCAGCCTTGGGCCAGAGCATTACAATGAGCAGTTCTTC. It specifies CASSLGPEHYNEQFF.